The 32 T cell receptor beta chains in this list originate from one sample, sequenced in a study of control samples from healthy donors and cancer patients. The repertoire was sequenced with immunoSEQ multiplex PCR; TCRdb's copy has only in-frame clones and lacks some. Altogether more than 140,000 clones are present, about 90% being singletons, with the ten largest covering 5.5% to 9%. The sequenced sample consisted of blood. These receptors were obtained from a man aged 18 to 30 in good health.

CDR3 loop: CASSMGNEQFF. In DNA form, the CDR3 reads TGTGCCAGTAGTATGGGCAATGAGCAGTTCTTC. The chain is built from TRBV19 and TRBJ2-1; no clear D. The CDR3 is made up of 11 amino acids. V gave up 3 bases and J gave up 6 bases, with 3 bases separating them. Germline CDR1 reads LNHDA; CDR2 reads SQIVND (reference sequence).

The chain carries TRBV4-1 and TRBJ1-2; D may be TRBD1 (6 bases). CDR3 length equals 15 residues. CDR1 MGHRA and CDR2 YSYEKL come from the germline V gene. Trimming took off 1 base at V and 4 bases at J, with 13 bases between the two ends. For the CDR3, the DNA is TGCGCCAGCAGCCAAGTACGCGGGGGCGCCTATGGCTACACCTTC. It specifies CASSQVRGGAYGYTF.

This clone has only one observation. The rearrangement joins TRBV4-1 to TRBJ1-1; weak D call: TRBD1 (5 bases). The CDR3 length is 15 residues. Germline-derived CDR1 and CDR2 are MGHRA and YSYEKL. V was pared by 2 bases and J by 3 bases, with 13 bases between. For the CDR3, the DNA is TGCGCCAGCAGCCAAAGCTCCAGGGACGACACTGAAGCTTTCTTT. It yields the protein CASSQSSRDDTEAFF.

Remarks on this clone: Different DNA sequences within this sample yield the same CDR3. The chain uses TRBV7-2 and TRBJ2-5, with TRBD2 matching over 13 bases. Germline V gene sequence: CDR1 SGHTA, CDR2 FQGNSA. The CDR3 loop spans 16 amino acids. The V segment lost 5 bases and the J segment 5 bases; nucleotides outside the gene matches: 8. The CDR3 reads CASSLRTSGGGETQYF. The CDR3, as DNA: TGTGCCAGCAGCCTCCGGACTAGCGGGGGAGGCGAGACCCAGTACTTC.

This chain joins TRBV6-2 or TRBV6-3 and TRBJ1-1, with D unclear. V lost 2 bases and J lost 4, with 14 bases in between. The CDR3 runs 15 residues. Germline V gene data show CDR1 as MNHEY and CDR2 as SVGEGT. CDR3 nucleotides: TGTGCCAGCAGTTACCCGTCACGGGATCTCACTGAAGCTTTCTTT. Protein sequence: CASSYPSRDLTEAFF.

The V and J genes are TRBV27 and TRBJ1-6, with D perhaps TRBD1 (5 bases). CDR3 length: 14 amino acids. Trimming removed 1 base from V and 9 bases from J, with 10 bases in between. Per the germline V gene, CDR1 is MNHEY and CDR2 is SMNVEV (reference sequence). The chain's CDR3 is CASSLWGVGSPLHF. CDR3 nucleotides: TGTGCCAGCAGTTTATGGGGGGTCGGTTCACCCCTCCACTTT.

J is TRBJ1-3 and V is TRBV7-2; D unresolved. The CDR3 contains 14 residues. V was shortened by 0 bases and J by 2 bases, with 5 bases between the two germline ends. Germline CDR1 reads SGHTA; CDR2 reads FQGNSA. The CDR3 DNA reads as TGTGCCAGCAGCTTAGCTAGGGCTGGAAACACCATATATTTT. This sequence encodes CASSLARAGNTIYF.

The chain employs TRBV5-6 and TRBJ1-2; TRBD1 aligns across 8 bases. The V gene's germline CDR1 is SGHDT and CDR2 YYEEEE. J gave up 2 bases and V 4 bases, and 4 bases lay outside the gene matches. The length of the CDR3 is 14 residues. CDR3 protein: CASSQNRGNYGYTF. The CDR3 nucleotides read TGTGCCAGCAGCCAAAACAGGGGGAACTATGGCTACACCTTC. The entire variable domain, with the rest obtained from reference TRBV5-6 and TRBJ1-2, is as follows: DAGVTQSPTHLIKTRGQQVTLRCSPKSGHDTVSWYQQALGQGPQFIFQYYEEEERQRGNFPDRFSGHQFPNYSSELNVNALLLGDSALYLCASSQNRGNYGYTFGSGTRLTVV.

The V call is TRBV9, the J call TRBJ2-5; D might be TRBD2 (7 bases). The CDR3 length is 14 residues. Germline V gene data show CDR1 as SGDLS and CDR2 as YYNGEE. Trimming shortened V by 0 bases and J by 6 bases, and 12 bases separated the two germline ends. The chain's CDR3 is CASSVGGGPQTQYF. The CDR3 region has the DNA TGTGCCAGCAGCGTAGGGGGGGGGCCCCAGACCCAGTACTTC.

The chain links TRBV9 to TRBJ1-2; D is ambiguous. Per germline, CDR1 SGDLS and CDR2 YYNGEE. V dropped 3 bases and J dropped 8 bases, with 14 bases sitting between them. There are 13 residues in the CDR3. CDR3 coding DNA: TGTGCCAGCAGCGATACAGCCGTCGAGGGCTACACCTTC. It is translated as CASSDTAVEGYTF.

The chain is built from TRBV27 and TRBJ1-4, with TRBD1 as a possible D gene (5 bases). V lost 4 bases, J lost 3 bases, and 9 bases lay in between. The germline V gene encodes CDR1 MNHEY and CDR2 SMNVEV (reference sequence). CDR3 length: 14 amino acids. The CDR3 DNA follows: TGTGCCAGCAGTTACAGGAAACCTAATGAAAAACTGTTTTTT. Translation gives CASSYRKPNEKLFF.

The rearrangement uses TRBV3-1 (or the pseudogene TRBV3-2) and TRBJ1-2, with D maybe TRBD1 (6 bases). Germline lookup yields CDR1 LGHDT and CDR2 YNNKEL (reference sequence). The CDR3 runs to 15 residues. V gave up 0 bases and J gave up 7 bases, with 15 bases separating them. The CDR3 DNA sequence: TGTGCCAGCAGCCAAGAGGGTACAGGGTTGGGTGGCTACACCTTC. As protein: CASSQEGTGLGGYTF.

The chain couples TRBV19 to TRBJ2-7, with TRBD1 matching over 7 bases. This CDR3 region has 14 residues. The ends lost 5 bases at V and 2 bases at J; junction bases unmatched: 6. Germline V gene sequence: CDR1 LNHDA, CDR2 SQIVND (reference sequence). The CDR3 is CASSDRDRTYEQYF. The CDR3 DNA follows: TGTGCCAGTAGTGACCGGGACAGAACCTACGAGCAGTACTTC.

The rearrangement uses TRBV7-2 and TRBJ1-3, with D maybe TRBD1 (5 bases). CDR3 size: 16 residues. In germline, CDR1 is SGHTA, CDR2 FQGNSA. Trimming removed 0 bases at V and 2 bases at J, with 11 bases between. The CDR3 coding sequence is TGTGCCAGCAGCTTAGCGCTGGTAGGGGCTGGAAACACCATATATTTT. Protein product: CASSLALVGAGNTIYF.

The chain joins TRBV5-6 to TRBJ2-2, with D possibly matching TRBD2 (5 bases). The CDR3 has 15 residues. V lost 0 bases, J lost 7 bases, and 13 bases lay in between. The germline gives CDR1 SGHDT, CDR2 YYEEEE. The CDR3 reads CASSLGLLGGGELFF. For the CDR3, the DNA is TGTGCCAGCAGCTTGGGGCTCCTTGGAGGCGGGGAGCTGTTTTTT.

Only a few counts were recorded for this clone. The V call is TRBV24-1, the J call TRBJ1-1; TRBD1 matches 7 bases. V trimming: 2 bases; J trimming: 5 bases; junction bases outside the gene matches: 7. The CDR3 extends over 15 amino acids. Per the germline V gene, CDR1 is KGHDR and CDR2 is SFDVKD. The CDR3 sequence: CATSDYPQTGTEAFF. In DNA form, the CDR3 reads TGTGCCACCAGTGATTACCCCCAGACAGGGACTGAAGCTTTCTTT.

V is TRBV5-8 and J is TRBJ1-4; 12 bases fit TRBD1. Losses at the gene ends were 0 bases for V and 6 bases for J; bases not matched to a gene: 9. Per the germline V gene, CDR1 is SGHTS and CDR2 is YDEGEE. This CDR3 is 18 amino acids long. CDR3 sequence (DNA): TGTGCCAGCAGCTTGGCCCTGTGGGACAGGGGGCGTGATGAAAAACTGTTTTTT. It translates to CASSLALWDRGRDEKLFF.

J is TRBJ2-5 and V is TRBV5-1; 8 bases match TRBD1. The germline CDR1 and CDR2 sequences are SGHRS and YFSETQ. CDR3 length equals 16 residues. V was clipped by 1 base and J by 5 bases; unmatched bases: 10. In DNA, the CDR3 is TGCGCCAGCAGCTTGAAATCCGGACAGGGATTGGAGACCCAGTACTTC. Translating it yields CASSLKSGQGLETQYF. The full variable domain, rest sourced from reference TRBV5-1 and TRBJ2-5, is KAGVTQTPRYLIKTRGQQVTLSCSPISGHRSVSWYQQTPGQGLQFLFEYFSETQRNKGNFPGRFSGRQFSNSRSEMNVSTLELGDSALYLCASSLKSGQGLETQYFGPGTRLLVL.

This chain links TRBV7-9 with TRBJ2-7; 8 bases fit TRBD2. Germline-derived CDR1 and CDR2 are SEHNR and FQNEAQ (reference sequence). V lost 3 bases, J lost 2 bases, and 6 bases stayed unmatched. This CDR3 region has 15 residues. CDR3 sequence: CASSLGSGETYEQYF. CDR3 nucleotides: TGTGCCAGCAGCTTGGGTAGCGGGGAAACCTACGAGCAGTACTTC.

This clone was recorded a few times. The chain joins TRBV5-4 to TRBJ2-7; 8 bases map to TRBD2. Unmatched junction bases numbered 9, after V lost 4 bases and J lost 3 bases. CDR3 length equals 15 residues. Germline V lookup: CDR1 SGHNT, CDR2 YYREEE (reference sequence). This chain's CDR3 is CASSPGGARDYEQYF. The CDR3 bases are TGTGCCAGCAGCCCGGGGGGGGCCAGGGACTACGAGCAGTACTTC.

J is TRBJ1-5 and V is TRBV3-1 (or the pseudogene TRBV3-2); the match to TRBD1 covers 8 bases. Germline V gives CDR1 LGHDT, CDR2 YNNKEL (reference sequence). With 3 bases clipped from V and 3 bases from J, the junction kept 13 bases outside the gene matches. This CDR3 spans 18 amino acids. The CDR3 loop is CASSHDRTGNGLNQPQHF. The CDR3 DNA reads TGTGCCAGCAGCCATGACCGGACAGGGAACGGGCTCAATCAGCCCCAGCATTTT.

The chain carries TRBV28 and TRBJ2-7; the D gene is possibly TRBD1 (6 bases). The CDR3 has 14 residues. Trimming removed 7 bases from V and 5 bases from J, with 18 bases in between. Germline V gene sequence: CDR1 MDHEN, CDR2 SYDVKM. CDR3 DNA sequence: TGTGCCAGCATCCCTCAGGGGAGATTGGACGAGCAGTACTTC. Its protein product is CASIPQGRLDEQYF.

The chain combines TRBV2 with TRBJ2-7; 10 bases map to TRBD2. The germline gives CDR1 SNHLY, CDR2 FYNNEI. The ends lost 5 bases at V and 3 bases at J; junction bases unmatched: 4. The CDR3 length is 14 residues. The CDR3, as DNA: TGTGCCAGCAGTCTAGCGGGGGCCGGCTACGAGCAGTACTTC. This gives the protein CASSLAGAGYEQYF.

The CDR3 is CASRTGTGRAKNIQYF. DNA of the CDR3: TGTGCCAGCAGGACCGGGACAGGGAGAGCCAAAAACATTCAGTACTTC. The rearrangement joins TRBV2 to TRBJ2-4, with 9 bases that match TRBD1. The CDR3 has 16 residues. V shed 6 bases, J shed 0 bases, and the junction held 6 bases outside the gene matches. Germline-derived CDR1 and CDR2 are SNHLY and FYNNEI.

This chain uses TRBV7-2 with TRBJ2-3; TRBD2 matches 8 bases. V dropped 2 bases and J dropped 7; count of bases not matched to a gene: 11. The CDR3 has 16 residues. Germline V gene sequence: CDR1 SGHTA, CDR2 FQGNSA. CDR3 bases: TGTGCCAGCAGCTTAACGGCTAGCGGGTCCCTCCATACGCAGTATTTT. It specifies CASSLTASGSLHTQYF. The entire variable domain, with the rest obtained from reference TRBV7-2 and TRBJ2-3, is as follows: GAGVSQSPSNKVTEKGKDVELRCDPISGHTALYWYRQSLGQGLEFLIYFQGNSAPDKSGLPSDRFSAERTGGSVSTLTIQRTQQEDSAVYLCASSLTASGSLHTQYFGPGTRLTVL.

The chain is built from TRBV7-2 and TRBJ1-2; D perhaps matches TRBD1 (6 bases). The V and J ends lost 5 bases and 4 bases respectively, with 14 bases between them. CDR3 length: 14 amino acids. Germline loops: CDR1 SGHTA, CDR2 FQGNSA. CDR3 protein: CASSPQQGVYGYTF. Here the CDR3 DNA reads TGTGCCAGCAGCCCACAACAGGGAGTCTATGGCTACACCTTC.

The CDR3: CASSLFGTGANVLTF. The CDR3 nucleotides read TGTGCCAGCAGCTTATTCGGCACTGGGGCCAACGTCCTGACTTTC. The chain couples TRBV7-3 to TRBJ2-6, with D uncertain. Germline V gene lookup returns CDR1 SGHTA and CDR2 FQGTGA. V lost 2 bases to trimming and J lost 2 bases, with 7 bases between them. The CDR3 spans 15 residues.

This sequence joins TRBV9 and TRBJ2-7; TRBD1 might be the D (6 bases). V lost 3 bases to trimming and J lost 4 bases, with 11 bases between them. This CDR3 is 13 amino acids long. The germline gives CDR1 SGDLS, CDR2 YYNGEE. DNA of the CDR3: TGTGCCAGCAGCGCAGGCAGGGGATACGAGCAGTACTTC. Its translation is CASSAGRGYEQYF.

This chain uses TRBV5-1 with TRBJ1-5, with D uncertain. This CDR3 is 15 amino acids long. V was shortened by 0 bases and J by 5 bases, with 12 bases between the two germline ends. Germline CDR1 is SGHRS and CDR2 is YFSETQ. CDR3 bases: TGCGCCAGCAGCTTGGATCGGGGTTGGGATCAGCCCCAGCATTTT. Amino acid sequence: CASSLDRGWDQPQHF.

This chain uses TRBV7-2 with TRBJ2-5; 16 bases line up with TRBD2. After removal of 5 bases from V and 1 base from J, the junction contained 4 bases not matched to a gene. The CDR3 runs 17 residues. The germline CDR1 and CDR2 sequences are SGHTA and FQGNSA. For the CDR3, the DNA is TGTGCCAGCAGCCCGGGACTAGCGGGGGGGCTCCAAGAGACCCAGTACTTC. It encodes CASSPGLAGGLQETQYF. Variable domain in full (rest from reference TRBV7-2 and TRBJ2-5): GAGVSQSPSNKVTEKGKDVELRCDPISGHTALYWYRQSLGQGLEFLIYFQGNSAPDKSGLPSDRFSAERTGGSVSTLTIQRTQQEDSAVYLCASSPGLAGGLQETQYFGPGTRLLVL.

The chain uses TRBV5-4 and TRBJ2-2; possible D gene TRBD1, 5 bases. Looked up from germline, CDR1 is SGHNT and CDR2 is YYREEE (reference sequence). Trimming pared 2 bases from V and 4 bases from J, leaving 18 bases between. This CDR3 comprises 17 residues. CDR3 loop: CASSFRLKGTGTGELFF. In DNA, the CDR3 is TGTGCCAGCAGCTTCCGGTTGAAGGGCACAGGCACCGGGGAGCTGTTTTTT. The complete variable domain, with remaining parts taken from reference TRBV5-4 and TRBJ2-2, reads ETGVTQSPTHLIKTRGQQVTLRCSSQSGHNTVSWYQQALGQGPQFIFQYYREEENGRGNFPPRFSGLQFPNYSSELNVNALELDDSALYLCASSFRLKGTGTGELFFGEGSRLTVL.

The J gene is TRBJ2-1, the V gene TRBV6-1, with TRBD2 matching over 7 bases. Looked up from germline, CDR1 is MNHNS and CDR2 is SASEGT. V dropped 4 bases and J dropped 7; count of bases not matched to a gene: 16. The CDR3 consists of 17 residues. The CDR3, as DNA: TGTGCCAGCAGTGTTCCAGACGGGGGGAGTTTTGAGAATGAGCAGTTCTTC. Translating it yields CASSVPDGGSFENEQFF.